One sample yielded the 21 T cell receptor beta chains listed below, sequenced in a study of beta chain features in type 1 diabetes. The isolated RNA, all of it, was reverse transcribed, so expressed TCRB transcripts were what got sequenced. Data came from immunoSEQ multiplex PCR; TCRdb stores just in-frame clones and leaves some out. This sample has under 250,000 clones; about a tenth occur once, and the top ten carry over 1%. The sample consisted of central memory CD4+ T cells from blood. These receptors came from a man aged 18-30 years in good health.

This clone was picked up many times. The gene calls are TRBV25-1 and TRBJ2-7; D may match TRBD1 or TRBD2 (6 bases each). Germline V gene sequence: CDR1 MGHDK, CDR2 SYGVNS. The CDR3 covers 13 residues. Deletions cut 3 bases from V and 4 bases from J, with 10 bases between. DNA for the CDR3: TGTGCCAGCAGTGATGGGGGGCGTTACGAGCAGTACTTC. It codes for CASSDGGRYEQYF.

This clone was counted many times. This chain connects TRBV9 to TRBJ2-3; 7 nucleotides line up with TRBD2. Germline V gene sequence: CDR1 SGDLS, CDR2 YYNGEE. The trim removed 9 bases at V and 5 bases at J, leaving 9 bases unmatched. This CDR3 comprises 13 residues. CDR3 coding DNA: TGTGCCACCTCGCCGGGAGGAGGAGATACGCAGTATTTT. This sequence encodes CATSPGGGDTQYF.

The chain is built from TRBV25-1 and TRBJ2-7, with D possibly being TRBD2 (7 bases). There are 15 residues in the CDR3. The V end lost 1 base, the J end lost 5 bases, and 15 bases lay between the germline ends. Germline V gene data show CDR1 as MGHDK and CDR2 as SYGVNS. This CDR3 reads CASSEWGREFNEQYF. The CDR3 DNA follows: TGTGCCAGCAGTGAATGGGGGCGGGAGTTCAACGAGCAGTACTTC.

The genes are TRBV18 and TRBJ2-1; D possibly matches TRBD1 or TRBD2 (6 bases each). The V gene's germline CDR1 is KGHSH and CDR2 LQKENI. V was cut by 7 bases and J by 8 bases, with 18 bases left in between. The CDR3 is 14 residues long. CDR3 sequence (DNA): TGTGCCAGCTGCCCCGGGACTGGGGGCGATGAGCAGTTCTTC. This encodes CASCPGTGGDEQFF.

This clone was picked up many times. The likely explanation is a read error, given a far larger clone one base away. V usage is TRBV5-1 and J usage is TRBJ2-6; a weak D match, TRBD1 (6 bases). Germline lookup yields CDR1 SGHRS and CDR2 YFSETQ. Trimming removed 7 bases at V and 2 bases at J, with 7 bases between. This CDR3 has 13 amino acids. The CDR3: CASGGAGANVLTF. The CDR3, as DNA: TGCGCCAGCGGGGGCGCTGGGGCCAACGTCCTGACTTTC.

The CDR3 DNA follows: TGTGCCATCAGTGACCAACCGGGACAGACTGACCAAGAGACCCAGTACTTC. It is translated as CAISDQPGQTDQETQYF. The rearrangement links TRBV10-3 to TRBJ2-5, with 7 bases that match TRBD1. Germline values: CDR1 ENHRY, CDR2 SYGVKD. The CDR3 is 17 amino acids. Trimming took 3 bases from V and 0 from J; bases not matched to a gene: 10.

The V gene is TRBV5-1, the J gene TRBJ2-7; the D gene is possibly TRBD2 (6 bases). The CDR3 covers 14 residues. Germline loops: CDR1 SGHRS, CDR2 YFSETQ. The V end lost 4 bases, the J end lost 6 bases, and 17 bases lay between the germline ends. CDR3 in DNA: TGCGCCAGCAGCGTAGTCTCGGCTAGCGTCGAGCAGTACTTC. Its translation is CASSVVSASVEQYF.

V and J are TRBV10-3 and TRBJ2-3; unclear D gene. The CDR3 length is 12 residues. V dropped 4 bases and J dropped 5 bases, with 7 bases sitting between them. CDR1 is ENHRY and CDR2 is SYGVKD in the germline V gene. The CDR3: CAISGVGDTQYF. The CDR3, as DNA: TGTGCCATCAGTGGGGTTGGAGATACGCAGTATTTT.

The rearrangement joins TRBV11-2 to TRBJ2-1; D ambiguous. The CDR3 sequence is 14 residues long. Between the trimmed V and J ends, which lost 1 base and 8 bases, there was a span of 12 bases. Looked up from germline, CDR1 is SGHAT and CDR2 is FQNNGV. CDR3 protein: CASSLATIGYEQFF. The CDR3 DNA sequence: TGTGCCAGCAGCTTAGCTACAATCGGCTATGAGCAGTTCTTC. Looking up the rest from reference TRBV11-2 and TRBJ2-1 gives the full variable domain: EAGVAQSPRYKIIEKRQSVAFWCNPISGHATLYWYQQILGQGPKLLIQFQNNGVVDDSQLPKDRFSAERLKGVDSTLKIQPAKLEDSAVYLCASSLATIGYEQFFGPGTRLTVL.

This chain joins TRBV15 and TRBJ1-4; possibly TRBD1 for D (5 bases). V lost 0 bases, J lost 5 bases, and 10 bases lay in between. The CDR3 extends over 15 amino acids. Germline V CDR1 and CDR2: LNHNV, YYDKDF (reference sequence). The CDR3 DNA reads TGTGCCACCAGCAGAGATCGACAGACAAATGAAAAACTGTTTTTT. It encodes CATSRDRQTNEKLFF.

This clone was observed a handful of times. The CDR3 bases are TGTGCCAGCAGCGTTAGCGGGGTCTCCTACAATGAGCAGTTCTTC. It is translated as CASSVSGVSYNEQFF. This chain uses TRBV7-2 with TRBJ2-1; TRBD2 matches 8 bases. The CDR3 runs to 15 residues. Germline values: CDR1 SGHTA, CDR2 FQGNSA. Trimming took 5 bases from V and 0 from J; bases not matched to a gene: 3.

This chain joins TRBV4-3 and TRBJ2-3, with a weak D call TRBD1 (6 bases). This CDR3 contains 16 residues. Between the trimmed V and J ends, which lost 0 bases and 2 bases, there was a span of 12 bases. Germline-derived CDR1 and CDR2 are LGHNA and YSLEER. CDR3 sequence: CASSQDLQGPTDTQYF. DNA for the CDR3: TGCGCCAGCAGCCAAGATCTCCAGGGGCCCACAGATACGCAGTATTTT.

The V gene is TRBV28, the J gene TRBJ2-3; possibly TRBD2 for D (5 bases). The CDR3 loop spans 16 amino acids. V was cut by 10 bases and J by 2 bases, with 22 bases left in between. Germline lookup yields CDR1 MDHEN and CDR2 SYDVKM. The CDR3 is CANPLDSVIDTDTQYF. In nucleotides, the CDR3 is TGTGCCAACCCACTCGATAGCGTGATTGACACAGATACGCAGTATTTT.

The gene calls are TRBV10-2 and TRBJ2-3; D possibly corresponds to TRBD2 (6 bases). The V gene lost 3 bases and the J gene lost 1 base, with 8 bases spanning the gap. This CDR3 is built from 14 residues. CDR1 WSHSY and CDR2 SAAADI come from the germline V gene. This chain's CDR3 is CASSDGGGTDTQYF. CDR3 DNA sequence: TGCGCCAGCAGTGACGGCGGGGGCACAGATACGCAGTATTTT.

This clone was found a few times. This sequence joins TRBV25-1 and TRBJ1-1, with D tentatively TRBD1 (5 bases). V gave up 4 bases and J gave up 2 bases, with 11 bases separating them. This CDR3 region has 14 residues. Germline CDR1 MGHDK, CDR2 SYGVNS. CDR3 sequence: CASSVAGLNTEAFF. The CDR3 DNA is TGTGCCAGCAGTGTGGCGGGGCTAAACACTGAAGCTTTCTTT. The complete variable domain, with remaining parts taken from reference TRBV25-1 and TRBJ1-1, reads EADIYQTPRYLVIGTGKKITLECSQTMGHDKMYWYQQDPGMELHLIHYSYGVNSTEKGDLSSESTVSRIRTEHFPLTLESARPSHTSQYLCASSVAGLNTEAFFGQGTRLTVV.

The rearrangement links TRBV6-5 to TRBJ2-6; no definite D call. V dropped 7 bases and J dropped 4 bases, with 8 bases sitting between them. The germline V gene encodes CDR1 MNHEY and CDR2 SVGAGI. The CDR3 spans 13 residues. The CDR3 coding sequence is TGTGCCAGCACCCCGGACGGGGCCAACGTCCTGACTTTC. It is translated as CASTPDGANVLTF.

The CDR3 DNA reads TGCGCCAGCAGCTCAGGGACAGGGACTGAAGCTTTCTTT. Protein product: CASSSGTGTEAFF. This sequence joins TRBV5-1 and TRBJ1-1, with 9 bases matching TRBD1. CDR3 length: 13 residues. Germline assignment: CDR1 SGHRS and CDR2 YFSETQ. Trimming at V came to 3 bases and at J to 5 bases, leaving 2 bases not matched to a gene.

This clone was recorded many times. The chain recombines TRBV29-1 with TRBJ2-1, with D perhaps matching TRBD1 or TRBD2 (6 bases each). V gave up 5 bases and J gave up 12 bases, with 14 bases separating them. CDR3 length: 11 residues. Germline lookup yields CDR1 SQVTM and CDR2 ANQGSEA. The CDR3 region has the DNA TGCAGCGTTCGAGGGGGGACCCGGCAGTTCTTC. It translates to CSVRGGTRQFF.

Worth noting for this clone: The same CDR3 also results from other DNA sequences found in this sample. This chain uses TRBV18 with TRBJ2-7, with D tentatively TRBD1 (6 bases). V lost 6 bases and J 0 bases, leaving 9 bases between the germline ends. CDR3 length: 13 residues. Germline loops: CDR1 KGHSH, CDR2 LQKENI. The CDR3 sequence is CASSRTASYEQYF. In nucleotides, the CDR3 is TGTGCCAGCTCGCGGACAGCCTCCTACGAGCAGTACTTC.

The chain employs TRBV27 and TRBJ1-2; TRBD1 might be the D (5 bases). Per the germline V gene, CDR1 is MNHEY and CDR2 is SMNVEV (reference sequence). The CDR3 contains 13 residues. V dropped 3 bases and J dropped 8 bases, with 13 bases sitting between them. The CDR3 sequence is CASSFWDFRGYTF. The CDR3 DNA reads as TGTGCCAGCAGTTTTTGGGACTTCCGGGGCTACACCTTC.

This clone was observed a few times. This chain connects TRBV5-1 to TRBJ2-7; TRBD1 is a possible D gene (5 bases). The germline gives CDR1 SGHRS, CDR2 YFSETQ. The CDR3 spans 12 residues. V gave up 4 bases and J gave up 4 bases, with 9 bases separating them. The CDR3 nucleotides read TGCGCCAGCAGCCCCAACAGGTACGAGCAGTACTTC. It codes for CASSPNRYEQYF. Variable domain in full (rest from reference TRBV5-1 and TRBJ2-7): KAGVTQTPRYLIKTRGQQVTLSCSPISGHRSVSWYQQTPGQGLQFLFEYFSETQRNKGNFPGRFSGRQFSNSRSEMNVSTLELGDSALYLCASSPNRYEQYFGPGTRLTVT.